The sequence of this T cell receptor (beta chain) was determined in a study of T cell changes during pregnancy in multiple sclerosis. The germline V and J ends were trimmed by 6 bases and 8 bases, with 20 bases remaining between them. The CDR3 is made up of 15 amino acids. From germline, CDR1 is MDHEN and CDR2 SYDVKM. TCRdb's copy holds only in-frame clones and misses some; the assay was immunoSEQ multiplex PCR. The sample lists fewer than 65,000 clones, 91% occurring once. This clonotype originated in a female donor in good health, enrolled as a control in a pregnancy study. The V and J genes are TRBV28 and TRBJ2-4, with D perhaps TRBD2 (5 bases). Sequenced material: peripheral blood, taken in the third trimester of pregnancy. The CDR3 coding sequence is TGTGCCAGCAGCCCAACCGACTTCCAGAGGGACATTCAGTACTTC. It encodes CASSPTDFQRDIQYF.